The 14 T cell receptor beta chains in this list originate from one sample, sequenced in a study of T cell responses to AZD1222 COVID-19 vaccine. Measured with immunoSEQ multiplex PCR; TCRdb has only the in-frame clones, and not every one. The sample lists about 140,000 clones, more than 85% occurring once. This specimen consisted of peripheral blood, obtained 28 days after the second AZD1222 dose. The receptors were sampled from an adult who received the AZD1222 COVID-19 vaccine.

This clone appeared once. V and J are TRBV19 and TRBJ2-1, with D unresolved. Germline lookup yields CDR1 LNHDA and CDR2 SQIVND (reference sequence). The CDR3 has 13 residues. Trimming took off 4 bases at V and 3 bases at J, with 7 bases between the two ends. This CDR3 reads CASSRVGYNEQFF. The CDR3 nucleotides are TGTGCCAGTAGTAGAGTGGGCTACAATGAGCAGTTCTTC.

The chain carries TRBV2 and TRBJ2-5; TRBD2 agrees at 13 bases. Unmatched junction bases numbered 4, after V lost 7 bases and J lost 5 bases. The CDR3 consists of 14 residues. Germline CDR1 reads SNHLY; CDR2 reads FYNNEI. CDR3 protein: CASTWTSGSETQYF. For the CDR3, the DNA is TGTGCCAGCACCTGGACTAGCGGGAGTGAGACCCAGTACTTC. The full variable domain, rest sourced from reference TRBV2 and TRBJ2-5, is EPEVTQTPSHQVTQMGQEVILRCVPISNHLYFYWYRQILGQKVEFLVSFYNNEISEKSEIFDDQFSVERPDGSNFTLKIRSTKLEDSAMYFCASTWTSGSETQYFGPGTRLLVL.

This chain uses TRBV4-1 with TRBJ1-5; weak D call: TRBD1 (5 bases). V lost 0 bases and J 2 bases, leaving 11 bases between the germline ends. This CDR3 spans 16 amino acids. CDR1 is MGHRA and CDR2 is YSYEKL in the germline V gene. The CDR3 protein is CASSQDHGGGNQPQHF. The CDR3 DNA sequence: TGCGCCAGCAGCCAAGATCACGGGGGTGGCAATCAGCCCCAGCATTTT.

The chain has TRBV27 and TRBJ1-5, with TRBD1 matching over 10 bases. Looked up from germline, CDR1 is MNHEY and CDR2 is SMNVEV (reference sequence). The CDR3 spans 16 residues. V gave up 4 bases and J gave up 4 bases; unmatched junction bases: 7. The CDR3 loop is CASSSTGTGANQPQHF. The CDR3 nucleotides read TGTGCCAGCAGTTCAACCGGGACAGGGGCAAATCAGCCCCAGCATTTT.

The V call is TRBV5-1, the J call TRBJ2-7; 10 bases agree with TRBD1. Trimming removed 4 bases from V and 6 bases from J; junction bases left unmatched: 7. In germline, CDR1 is SGHRS, CDR2 YFSETQ. The CDR3 consists of 14 residues. CDR3 sequence: CASSPRTGGTEQYF. In DNA, the CDR3 is TGCGCCAGCAGCCCCCGGACAGGGGGGACCGAGCAGTACTTC.

This chain uses TRBV29-1 with TRBJ1-1; D gene unclear. Germline assignment: CDR1 SQVTM and CDR2 ANQGSEA. V was clipped by 7 bases and J by 4 bases, with 19 bases between them. The CDR3 totals 14 residues. The CDR3 sequence: CSGEEFPGGTEAFF. The CDR3 DNA follows: TGCAGCGGTGAGGAGTTTCCAGGCGGCACTGAAGCTTTCTTT.

The CDR3 sequence is CASSPLGGRDQPQHF. The CDR3 DNA sequence: TGTGCCAGCAGCCCCTTAGGGGGCCGGGATCAGCCCCAGCATTTT. This chain joins TRBV5-5 and TRBJ1-5; 7 nucleotides line up with TRBD1. The ends lost 4 bases at V and 5 bases at J; junction bases unmatched: 9. The germline V gene encodes CDR1 SGHKS and CDR2 YYEKEE (reference sequence). CDR3 length: 15 amino acids.

The chain carries TRBV5-1 and TRBJ2-3; no firm D call. Trimming removed 6 bases at V and 3 bases at J, with 14 bases between. The CDR3 totals 14 residues. Germline CDR1 and CDR2: SGHRS and YFSETQ. CDR3 amino acids: CASNRATETDTQYF. The CDR3 region has the DNA TGCGCCAGCAATCGGGCCACTGAGACAGATACGCAGTATTTT.

The V and J genes are TRBV7-2 and TRBJ2-7, with D tentatively TRBD1 (6 bases). This CDR3 is built from 14 residues. Per germline, CDR1 SGHTA and CDR2 FQGNSA. The germline V and J ends were trimmed by 4 bases and 0 bases, with 10 bases remaining between them. The CDR3 here is CASSSDRLSYEQYF. DNA for the CDR3: TGTGCCAGCAGCTCTGACAGGCTCTCCTACGAGCAGTACTTC.

The chain is built from TRBV27 and TRBJ2-4, with TRBD1 matching 7 bases. The germline gives CDR1 MNHEY, CDR2 SMNVEV (reference sequence). This CDR3 spans 16 amino acids. V shed 5 bases, J shed 2 bases, and the junction held 9 bases outside the gene matches. CDR3 region: CASSPGTDYSKNIQYF. In nucleotides, the CDR3 is TGTGCCAGCAGTCCCGGGACAGATTATTCCAAAAACATTCAGTACTTC.

A remark on this clone: Other DNA sequences in the sample encode the same CDR3. This chain connects TRBV28 to TRBJ1-2; D is possibly TRBD1 (6 bases). Trimming left V 2 bases short and J 4 bases short, with 8 bases between. The germline CDR1 and CDR2 sequences are MDHEN and SYDVKM. The CDR3 sequence is 13 residues long. CDR3 coding DNA: TGTGCCAGCAGTTTAGGGGGCCCCTATGGCTACACCTTC. Amino acid sequence: CASSLGGPYGYTF.

V gene TRBV6-2 or TRBV6-3 combines with J gene TRBJ1-1; perhaps TRBD1 as D (6 bases). From germline, CDR1 is MNHEY and CDR2 SVGEGT. The CDR3 is 15 residues long. V lost 2 bases to trimming and J lost 6 bases, with 16 bases between them. The CDR3 region has the DNA TGTGCCAGCAGTTACGTTCCAGGGGAGTATTCTGAAGCTTTCTTT. It specifies CASSYVPGEYSEAFF.

In its sample, this clone was seen once. V is TRBV2 and J is TRBJ2-7, with TRBD1 identical over 7 bases. Trimming cost V 8 bases and J 3 bases; bases outside gene matches: 7. The CDR3 is made up of 13 amino acids. CDR1 is SNHLY and CDR2 is FYNNEI in the germline V gene. The CDR3 is CASRDRVFYEQYF. DNA for the CDR3: TGTGCCAGCCGGGACAGAGTATTCTACGAGCAGTACTTC.

V is TRBV6-5 and J is TRBJ2-1; D is uncertain. Germline V gene sequence: CDR1 MNHEY, CDR2 SVGAGI. The CDR3 length is 12 residues. Between the trimmed V and J ends, which lost 4 bases and 5 bases, there was a span of 6 bases. The CDR3 nucleotides read TGTGCCAGCAGTTTCCGAAACAATGAGCAGTTCTTC. Protein sequence: CASSFRNNEQFF.